This T cell receptor (beta chain) was recorded in a study of PD-1 blockade in classical Hodgkin lymphoma (TCRdb year 2020). At the level of the whole study: Nivolumab dosing was 3 mg/kg intravenously every 2 weeks, continuing until either disease progression or unacceptable toxicity. The study used TCR beta sequencing and CyTOF to define a peripheral blood immune signature of response to PD-1 blockade in classical Hodgkin lymphoma.

Per the publication, the time point label means: cycle 2 day 1 (C2D1) of nivolumab. All trial patients had relapsed after autologous stem cell transplantation, with cohorts A, B and C differing in prior brentuximab vedotin exposure. The trial cohort was composed of 55 to 65 patients with relapsed/refractory classical Hodgkin lymphoma, for whom complete response, partial response or progressive disease was recorded as best overall response. Trial patients were treated with single-agent nivolumab in the multi-cohort phase II CheckMate 205 trial. An independent review committee assessed best overall response by applying the 2007 International Working Group response criteria. Trial PBMCs were obtained immediately prior to nivolumab initiation (C1D1) and on therapy at cycle 2 day 1 and cycle 4 day 1. After peripheral blood was drawn into 8 mL Vacutainer Cell Preparation Tubes, PBMCs were isolated by centrifugation and then cryopreserved.

Overall study results and their limits: Patients starting nivolumab less than 1 year after ASCT had lower diversity and were excluded from later analyses to avoid confounding by immune reconstitution. A significant rise by C4D1 was seen in CD4+ but not CD8+ TCR diversity (p=0.0027 vs p=0.16), with the rise being most apparent in complete responders (p=0.02). Baseline TCR diversity was reported to be lower in newly diagnosed patients than in healthy donors, and even lower in relapsed/refractory patients. The study was limited to a single clinical trial cohort, and causes of repertoire differences, possibly disease activity or prior therapy, remained undefined. Baseline diversity similar to that of newly diagnosed patients was observed in trial patients achieving complete response, whereas significantly lower diversity was observed in partial responders and progressors.

Genomic DNA was isolated using the Qiagen DNeasy kit from unsorted PBMCs as well as from negatively selected CD4+ and CD8+ fractions. Amplification of TCR beta CDR3 regions was done by immunoSEQ multiplex PCR with primers that anneal to V and J segments. Amplification bias was minimized using a synthetic immune receptor repertoire, and residual bias was removed computationally after sequencing. On the authors' methods: Custom Python scripts were used to quantify repertoire diversity as the Shannon entropy index. Unsorted, CD4+ and CD8+ repertoires were analyzed separately, except for combined analyses in which CD4+ and CD8+ sequences were merged in silico. A clone was considered expanded if an increase in frequency of at least 2-fold after treatment relative to C1D1 was found, and a pseudocount of 0.5 was applied to clones undetected at baseline. Singleton clones were defined as clones with 0 or 1 copy at C1D1, and non-singleton clones were defined as clones with 2 or more copies. Clones expanded in unsorted samples were assigned a CD4+, CD8+ or unknown annotation through matching of protein sequences in sorted samples from the same patient. Wilcoxon tests on paired samples were used to test diversity changes from C1D1 to C4D1. Here the immuneACCESS table is served through TCRdb, limited to in-frame sequences with V and J called. Missing clones are a known gap in these copies; in checked studies unresolved V genes cover under half, and the rest lacks a known reason. That table furnishes V, J and clone size, whereas the DNA furnished D and trimming. The sample has about 85,000 clones on record, about 90% of them singletons. The ten largest clonotypes hold 2.6% of the sample.

According to the germline V gene, CDR1 reads MDHEN and CDR2 reads SYDVKM. The CDR3 covers 11 residues, taking in both the cysteine and the phenylalanine. Only CDR3 DNA remains: 33 bases, in frame from the first base. The V end loses 8 bases and the J end loses 4 bases, and a stretch of 6 bases separates them. Turning to this clone: Its cognate antigen has yet to be identified. Base qualities are not provided; no much larger clone lies one nucleotide away.

The sample consisted of peripheral blood mononuclear cells (PBMCs), taken before the second cycle of nivolumab. This receptor was identified in a human donor with classical Hodgkin lymphoma. The receptor chain draws on TRBV28 and TRBJ2-1; the D gene remains uncertain. The DNA reads as follows: TGTGCCAGCTGTAGATACAATGAGCAGTTCTTC. Translated, this is CASCRYNEQFF.